The 20 T cell receptor beta chains reported below all come from one sample, sequenced in a study of T cells in narcolepsy. Data came from immunoSEQ multiplex PCR; TCRdb stores just in-frame clones and leaves some out. The sample holds about 40,000 clones, 88% seen once. The sequencing sample was made of CD45RA- memory CD4+ T cells from PBMCs. All receptors derive from a human donor with narcolepsy.

The rearrangement uses TRBV10-1 and TRBJ2-7; TRBD1 is a possible D gene (5 bases). The CDR3 extends over 16 amino acids. The germline gives CDR1 WNHNN, CDR2 SYGVQD (reference sequence). V was clipped by 2 bases and J by 3 bases, with 17 bases between them. The CDR3 protein is CASSEAKTNRGYEQYF. In DNA form, the CDR3 reads TGCGCCAGCAGTGAGGCAAAAACGAATAGGGGCTACGAGCAGTACTTC.

The V and J genes are TRBV9 and TRBJ1-1; TRBD1 aligns across 11 bases. Per germline, CDR1 SGDLS and CDR2 YYNGEE. The V and J ends lost 2 bases and 6 bases, in that order; junction bases with no gene match: 9. The CDR3 sequence is 16 residues long. The CDR3 DNA reads TGTGCCAGCAGCGTCGAACCGGGACAGGGGGTCTCTGAAGCTTTCTTT. Amino acids: CASSVEPGQGVSEAFF.

This chain connects TRBV21-1 to TRBJ2-1; TRBD2 is the table's D call, not checked against the DNA. TRBV21-1 is shown as a pseudogene. The CDR3 consists of 21 residues. DNA for the CDR3: TGTGCCAGCAGCAAAGCGAAACCGGGACTAGCGGGAGGGCTTATTATCAATGAGCAGTTCTTC. It specifies CASSKAKPGLAGGLIINEQFF.

Only a few counts were recorded for this clone. The chain couples TRBV7-8 to TRBJ2-1, with TRBD2 identical over 8 bases. The germline gives CDR1 SGHVS, CDR2 FQNEAQ. The CDR3 contains 20 residues. Trimming removed 5 bases from V and 1 base from J; junction bases left unmatched: 19. The CDR3 here is CASSKNRGGLPTRSYNEQFF. The DNA for the CDR3 is TGTGCCAGCAGCAAAAACCGGGGGGGCCTCCCTACACGATCCTACAATGAGCAGTTCTTC.

CDR3 region: CASSYAIGPGTEAFF. CDR3 nucleotide sequence: TGTGCCAGCAGTTACGCTATCGGTCCCGGGACTGAAGCTTTCTTT. This chain joins TRBV6-5 and TRBJ1-1; D not certain. Germline CDR1 is MNHEY and CDR2 is SVGAGI. V was cut by 2 bases and J by 5 bases, with 15 bases left in between. This CDR3 region has 15 residues.

The chain employs TRBV12-5 and TRBJ2-1, with 8 bases fitting TRBD1. Germline loops: CDR1 LGHNT, CDR2 FRNRAP. The V and J ends lost 1 base and 4 bases, in that order; junction bases with no gene match: 6. The CDR3 has 16 residues. CDR3 sequence (DNA): TGTGCTAGTGGTTTGGCCGCGGGACAGGCATACAATGAGCAGTTCTTC. It yields the protein CASGLAAGQAYNEQFF.

The sample holds a few counts of this clone. The V gene is TRBV6-6, the J gene TRBJ1-3; D unclear. The V end was cut by 7 bases, the J end by 3 bases, with 7 bases between. Germline lookup yields CDR1 MNHNY and CDR2 SVGAGI (reference sequence). The CDR3 length is 12 residues. The CDR3 region has the DNA TGTGCCAGCAAGGAGGGTGGAAACACCATATATTTT. It specifies CASKEGGNTIYF.

This clone occurred a few times. The CDR3 region is CASSVDRGTDTQYF. The CDR3 nucleotides read TGTGCCAGCAGTGTAGACAGGGGCACAGATACGCAGTATTTT. The rearrangement links TRBV2 to TRBJ2-3; TRBD1 agrees at 7 bases. Trimming cost V 4 bases and J 1 base; bases outside gene matches: 2. Germline V lookup: CDR1 SNHLY, CDR2 FYNNEI. The CDR3 sequence is 14 residues long.

The chain couples TRBV19 to TRBJ1-5; 7 bases match TRBD1. This CDR3 is built from 15 residues. V shed 10 bases and J 0 bases; nucleotides not matched to a gene: 9. Germline CDR1 reads LNHDA; CDR2 reads SQIVND (reference sequence). The CDR3 nucleotides are TGTGCCACCAAGGACAGGCCATATAGCAATCAGCCCCAGCATTTT. It yields the protein CATKDRPYSNQPQHF.

This rearrangement joins TRBV9 to TRBJ1-4, with D possibly TRBD1 on 5 matching bases. Germline values: CDR1 SGDLS, CDR2 YYNGEE. Trimming removed 2 bases from V and 8 bases from J, with 16 bases in between. The length of the CDR3 is 15 residues. The CDR3 bases are TGTGCCAGCAGCGTGGGACTCCAAGAAAGAGAAAAACTGTTTTTT. Translated: CASSVGLQEREKLFF.

V is TRBV7-8 and J is TRBJ1-1; 9 nucleotides match TRBD1. Germline CDR1 and CDR2: SGHVS and FQNEAQ. The CDR3 loop spans 13 amino acids. V shed 0 bases, J shed 11 bases, and the junction held 4 bases outside the gene matches. CDR3 sequence (DNA): TGTGCCAGCAGCTTAGCGGGACAGGGCGAGGCTTTCTTT. Protein: CASSLAGQGEAFF. Full variable domain (remainder filled in from reference TRBV7-8 and TRBJ1-1): GAGVSQSPRYKVAKRGQDVALRCDPISGHVSLFWYQQALGQGPEFLTYFQNEAQLDKSGLPSDRFFAERPEGSVSTLKIQRTQQEDSAVYLCASSLAGQGEAFFGQGTRLTVV.

This chain links TRBV9 with TRBJ2-3; D is unclear. V dropped 4 bases and J dropped 2 bases, with 14 bases sitting between them. Germline V CDR1 and CDR2: SGDLS, YYNGEE. The CDR3 spans 15 residues. DNA for the CDR3: TGTGCCAGCAGCAGACTTTCAGTCCTCACAGATACGCAGTATTTT. The encoded protein is CASSRLSVLTDTQYF.

This clone was counted a single time. This chain links TRBV18 with TRBJ1-4; D is undetermined. This CDR3 spans 14 amino acids. The V gene lost 8 bases and the J gene lost 0 bases, with 10 bases spanning the gap. CDR1 KGHSH and CDR2 LQKENI come from the germline V gene. CDR3 sequence reads: CASRYGTTNEKLFF. As DNA, the CDR3 is TGTGCCAGCCGTTACGGAACAACTAATGAAAAACTGTTTTTT.

The J gene is TRBJ2-3, the V gene TRBV5-4; D uncertain. Germline loops: CDR1 SGHNT, CDR2 YYREEE (reference sequence). Trimming left V 0 bases short and J 0 bases short, with 5 bases between. This CDR3 comprises 14 residues. CDR3 region: CASSLGSSTDTQYF. CDR3 in DNA: TGTGCCAGCAGCTTGGGATCTAGCACAGATACGCAGTATTTT.

The chain employs TRBV11-2 and TRBJ2-7; D uncertain. The length of the CDR3 is 13 residues. CDR1 and CDR2 (germline): SGHAT, FQNNGV. V gave up 3 bases and J gave up 0 bases, with 6 bases separating them. The CDR3 here is CASSLTDSYEQYF. The DNA for the CDR3 is TGTGCCAGCAGCTTGACTGACTCCTACGAGCAGTACTTC.

The rearrangement uses TRBV7-2 and TRBJ2-3, with 11 nucleotides matching TRBD2. V shed 5 bases and J 8 bases; nucleotides not matched to a gene: 6. Germline CDR1 and CDR2: SGHTA and FQGNSA. The CDR3 contains 14 residues. The CDR3 sequence: CASSLGLAGVTQYF. The CDR3 bases are TGTGCCAGCAGCCTAGGACTAGCGGGTGTTACGCAGTATTTT.

The chain recombines TRBV10-3 with TRBJ2-2, with 8 bases matching TRBD2. Germline lookup yields CDR1 ENHRY and CDR2 SYGVKD. The ends lost 6 bases at V and 4 bases at J; junction bases unmatched: 7. The CDR3 contains 15 residues. The CDR3 reads CAIRNLAGTTGELFF. Here the CDR3 DNA reads TGTGCCATCAGAAATTTAGCGGGGACCACCGGGGAGCTGTTTTTT.

The chain couples TRBV6-5 to TRBJ2-1; the D is unclear. CDR1 is MNHEY and CDR2 is SVGAGI in the germline V gene. The V end lost 4 bases, the J end lost 5 bases, and 6 bases lay between the germline ends. The CDR3 runs to 12 residues. Here the CDR3 reads CASSLNHNEQFF. The CDR3, as DNA: TGTGCCAGCAGTTTAAACCACAATGAGCAGTTCTTC.

The gene calls are TRBV6-6 and TRBJ2-1; D ambiguous. The CDR3 spans 14 residues. V lost 2 bases and J lost 1, with 6 bases in between. Germline V gene sequence: CDR1 MNHNY, CDR2 SVGAGI (reference sequence). This CDR3 is CASSYSESYNEQFF. The CDR3 coding sequence is TGTGCCAGCAGTTACAGTGAATCCTACAATGAGCAGTTCTTC.

The gene calls are TRBV10-1 and TRBJ1-2; no reliable D call. CDR3 size: 13 residues. Germline lookup yields CDR1 WNHNN and CDR2 SYGVQD (reference sequence). V dropped 0 bases and J dropped 4 bases, with 6 bases sitting between them. The CDR3 sequence is CASSESVPYGYTF. The CDR3 bases are TGCGCCAGCAGTGAGTCGGTTCCCTATGGCTACACCTTC.